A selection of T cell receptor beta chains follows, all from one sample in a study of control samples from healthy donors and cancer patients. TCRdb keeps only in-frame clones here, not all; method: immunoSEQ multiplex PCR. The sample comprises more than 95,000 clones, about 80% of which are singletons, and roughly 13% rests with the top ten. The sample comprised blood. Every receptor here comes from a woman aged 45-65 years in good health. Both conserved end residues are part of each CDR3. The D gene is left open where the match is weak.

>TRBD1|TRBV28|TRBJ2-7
CASSESQGAYEQYF
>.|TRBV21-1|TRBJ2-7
CASSTPGQGGHEQYF
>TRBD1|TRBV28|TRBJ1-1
CASSFPPTGGGNTEAFF
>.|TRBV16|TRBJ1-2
CASSHGMMSYGYTF
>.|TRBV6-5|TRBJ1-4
CAIQVPGNEKLFF
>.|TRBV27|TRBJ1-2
CASSIQGANYGYTF
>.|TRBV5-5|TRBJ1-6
CASSQRQNSPLHF
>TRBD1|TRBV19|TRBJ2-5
CASSITPQGPQETQYF
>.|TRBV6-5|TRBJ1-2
CASSYAANYGYTF
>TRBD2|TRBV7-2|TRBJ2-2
CASSPGLAGGTGELFF